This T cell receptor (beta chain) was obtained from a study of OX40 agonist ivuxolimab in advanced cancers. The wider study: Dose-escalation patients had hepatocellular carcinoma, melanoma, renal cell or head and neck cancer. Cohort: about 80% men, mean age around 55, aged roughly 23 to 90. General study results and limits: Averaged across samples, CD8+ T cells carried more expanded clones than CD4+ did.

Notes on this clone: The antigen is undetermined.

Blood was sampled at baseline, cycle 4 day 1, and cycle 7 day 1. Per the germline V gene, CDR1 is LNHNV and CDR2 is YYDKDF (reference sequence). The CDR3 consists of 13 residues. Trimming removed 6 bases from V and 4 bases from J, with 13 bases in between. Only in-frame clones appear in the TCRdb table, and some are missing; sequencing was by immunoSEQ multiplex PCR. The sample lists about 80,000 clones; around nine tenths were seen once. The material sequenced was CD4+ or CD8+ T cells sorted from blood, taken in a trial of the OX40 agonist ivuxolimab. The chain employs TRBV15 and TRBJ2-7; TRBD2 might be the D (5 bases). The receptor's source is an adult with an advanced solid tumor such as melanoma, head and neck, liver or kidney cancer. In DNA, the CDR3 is TGTGCCACCAGGGGGAGCGGAGTGTACGAGCAGTACTTC. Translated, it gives CATRGSGVYEQYF.